The 18 T cell receptor beta chains given below trace back to one sample, sequenced in a study of control samples from healthy donors and cancer patients. The repertoire was sequenced with immunoSEQ multiplex PCR; TCRdb's copy has only in-frame clones and lacks some. Of approximately 120,000 clones in the sample, about 90% are singletons; the top ten hold 1.5% to 2%. The specimen sequenced was blood. The receptors originated from a man younger than 35 in good health.

This rearrangement joins TRBV9 to TRBJ2-5; D is possibly TRBD1 (6 bases). Germline V gene data show CDR1 as SGDLS and CDR2 as YYNGEE. V gave up 0 bases and J gave up 1 base, with 7 bases separating them. This CDR3 has 14 residues. CDR3 DNA sequence: TGTGCCAGCAGCGTAGGGACAGTCCAAGAGACCCAGTACTTC. It specifies CASSVGTVQETQYF.

The chain links TRBV19 to TRBJ2-6, with D hard to call. Per germline, CDR1 LNHDA and CDR2 SQIVND (reference sequence). V shed 7 bases and J shed 0 bases, with 10 bases lying between them. This CDR3 contains 15 residues. This CDR3 reads CASIRTPSGANVLTF. CDR3 DNA sequence: TGTGCCAGTATACGGACGCCCTCTGGGGCCAACGTCCTGACTTTC. Full variable domain (remainder filled in from reference TRBV19 and TRBJ2-6): DGGITQSPKYLFRKEGQNVTLSCEQNLNHDAMYWYRQDPGQGLRLIYYSQIVNDFQKGDIAEGYSVSREKKESFPLTVTSAQKNPTAFYLCASIRTPSGANVLTFGAGSRLTVL.

This clone was detected only once. The chain's CDR3 is CASSPWLRDRRETQYF. The CDR3, as DNA: TGTGCCAGCAGCCCTTGGTTGCGGGATAGAAGGGAGACCCAGTACTTC. The chain combines TRBV7-2 with TRBJ2-5; TRBD2 might be the D (6 bases). CDR1 SGHTA and CDR2 FQGNSA come from the germline V gene. Deletions cut 5 bases from V and 5 bases from J, with 21 bases between. The CDR3 consists of 16 residues.

The rearrangement uses TRBV5-8 and TRBJ2-2; 12 nucleotides agree with TRBD1. Germline values: CDR1 SGHTS, CDR2 YDEGEE. This CDR3 comprises 17 residues. V trimming: 4 bases; J trimming: 5 bases; junction bases outside the gene matches: 9. CDR3 sequence: CASSRDRGRGNTGELFF. CDR3 nucleotides: TGTGCCAGCAGCCGGGACAGGGGGCGAGGCAATACCGGGGAGCTGTTTTTT.

The chain carries TRBV24-1 and TRBJ2-1; D gene unclear. CDR1 is KGHDR, CDR2 SFDVKD, per germline. The CDR3 is 14 residues long. V lost 6 bases and J 3 bases, leaving 11 bases between the germline ends. This chain's CDR3 is CATSTRRDYNEQFF. DNA of the CDR3: TGTGCCACCAGTACCCGAAGGGACTACAATGAGCAGTTCTTC.

The chain uses TRBV5-4 and TRBJ2-6; D not resolved. CDR3 length equals 15 residues. Germline-derived CDR1 and CDR2 are SGHNT and YYREEE (reference sequence). V lost 0 bases to trimming and J lost 2 bases, with 6 bases between them. Here the CDR3 reads CASSLEGTGANVLTF. CDR3 sequence (DNA): TGTGCCAGCAGCTTGGAGGGAACTGGGGCCAACGTCCTGACTTTC.

The chain couples TRBV4-3 to TRBJ2-7; D is perhaps TRBD2 (6 bases). The CDR3 sequence is 13 residues long. Per the germline V gene, CDR1 is LGHNA and CDR2 is YSLEER. Trimming stripped 1 base from V and 6 bases from J, with 10 bases between. CDR3 sequence: CASSQGVGLEQYF. CDR3 nucleotide sequence: TGCGCCAGCAGCCAAGGTGTGGGACTCGAGCAGTACTTC.

The rearrangement joins TRBV5-6 to TRBJ2-7; D remains unclear. Deletions cut 6 bases from V and 2 bases from J, with 15 bases between. The CDR3 has 14 amino acids. Germline V gives CDR1 SGHDT, CDR2 YYEEEE. The chain's CDR3 is CASTLIYYPYEQYF. CDR3 DNA: TGTGCCAGCACCCTGATCTATTACCCCTACGAGCAGTACTTC.

The rearrangement joins TRBV5-1 to TRBJ2-7, with 11 bases lining up with TRBD1. The trim removed 5 bases at V and 3 bases at J, leaving 1 base unmatched. Germline CDR1 SGHRS, CDR2 YFSETQ. This CDR3 has 13 residues. The CDR3 sequence: CASRDRGLYEQYF. The CDR3 nucleotides are TGCGCCAGCAGGGACAGGGGGCTCTACGAGCAGTACTTC.

The V and J genes are TRBV7-9 and TRBJ1-1; D gene ambiguous. V lost 1 base and J lost 10, with 13 bases in between. The germline V gene has CDR1 SEHNR and CDR2 FQNEAQ (reference sequence). This CDR3 region has 13 residues. CDR3 amino acids: CASSLGGRGLAFF. CDR3 coding DNA: TGTGCCAGCAGCTTAGGCGGGAGAGGGTTAGCTTTCTTT.

This clone was found once. The rearrangement joins TRBV9 to TRBJ2-7; D assignment may be TRBD1 or TRBD2 (5 bases each). In germline, CDR1 is SGDLS, CDR2 YYNGEE. Trimming shortened V by 4 bases and J by 2 bases, and 16 bases separated the two germline ends. CDR3 length equals 15 residues. DNA of the CDR3: TGTGCCAGCAGCCCAAGAGGGACCACCCCCTACGAGCAGTACTTC. Encoded protein: CASSPRGTTPYEQYF.

V usage is TRBV28 and J usage is TRBJ1-2, with unresolved D. Trimming took 2 bases from V and 3 from J, leaving 13 bases between them. Looked up from germline, CDR1 is MDHEN and CDR2 is SYDVKM. This CDR3 spans 15 amino acids. As DNA, the CDR3 is TGTGCCAGCAGTTTAAGGCCCCCCGCGGACTATGGCTACACCTTC. Its translation: CASSLRPPADYGYTF.

V and J are TRBV19 and TRBJ2-3; TRBD2 matches at 9 bases. Germline V gene sequence: CDR1 LNHDA, CDR2 SQIVND (reference sequence). CDR3 length equals 20 residues. J lost 2 bases, V lost 6 bases, and 21 bases had no gene match. The CDR3 loop is CASSTPPLREGPLITDTQYF. Here the CDR3 DNA reads TGTGCCAGTAGCACCCCCCCCTTGCGGGAGGGCCCCCTCATCACAGATACGCAGTATTTT.

The chain couples TRBV18 to TRBJ2-7, with a possible D match to TRBD2 (5 bases). V lost 0 bases and J 3 bases, leaving 6 bases between the germline ends. CDR3 length: 13 amino acids. CDR1 KGHSH and CDR2 LQKENI come from the germline V gene. CDR3 nucleotide sequence: TGTGCCAGCTCACCACCGGGAGTCTACGAGCAGTACTTC. It specifies CASSPPGVYEQYF.

The V call is TRBV28, the J call TRBJ2-7; 9 positions match TRBD2. With 2 bases clipped from V and 4 bases from J, the junction kept 9 bases outside the gene matches. CDR3 length: 16 residues. Germline loops: CDR1 MDHEN, CDR2 SYDVKM. The CDR3 bases are TGTGCCAGCAGTTTACTGGCTAGCGGGATTACTTACGAGCAGTACTTC. Its translation: CASSLLASGITYEQYF.

The gene calls are TRBV15 and TRBJ2-5; D might be TRBD2 (5 bases). CDR1 and CDR2 from the germline V gene are LNHNV and YYDKDF (reference sequence). The CDR3 loop spans 15 amino acids. Trimming cost V 2 bases and J 3 bases, with 13 bases left between them. CDR3 sequence (DNA): TGTGCCACCAGCAGACGGTCCAGCGGAAAAGAGACCCAGTACTTC. It encodes CATSRRSSGKETQYF.

The rearrangement uses TRBV2 and TRBJ2-1; perhaps TRBD1 as D (5 bases). Germline CDR1 SNHLY, CDR2 FYNNEI. Between the trimmed V and J ends, which lost 4 bases and 5 bases, there was a span of 12 bases. The CDR3 runs to 14 residues. CDR3 coding DNA: TGTGCCAGCAGTGTTTCAGGGCTCCACAATGAGCAGTTCTTC. It yields the protein CASSVSGLHNEQFF. Supplemented by reference TRBV2 and TRBJ2-1, the full variable domain reads EPEVTQTPSHQVTQMGQEVILRCVPISNHLYFYWYRQILGQKVEFLVSFYNNEISEKSEIFDDQFSVERPDGSNFTLKIRSTKLEDSAMYFCASSVSGLHNEQFFGPGTRLTVL.

The rearrangement uses TRBV2 and TRBJ2-2, with D maybe TRBD1 (7 bases). Germline assignment: CDR1 SNHLY and CDR2 FYNNEI. The germline V and J ends were trimmed by 6 bases and 4 bases, with 15 bases remaining between them. The CDR3 totals 15 residues. This chain's CDR3 is CASRNRGLATGELFF. DNA for the CDR3: TGTGCCAGCAGGAACAGGGGACTCGCCACCGGGGAGCTGTTTTTT.